This TCR beta chain was captured in a study of T cell changes during pregnancy in multiple sclerosis. Trimming cost V 4 bases and J 7 bases; bases outside gene matches: 5. The CDR3 is made up of 13 amino acids. Germline CDR1 is LNHDA and CDR2 is SQIVND (reference sequence). The protocol was immunoSEQ multiplex PCR, while the TCRdb copy is restricted to in-frame clones and leaves out a portion. The repertoire includes approximately 100,000 clones, 90% to 95% of them detected once, and approximately 0.88% sits in the top ten. This clonotype originated in a female donor with multiple sclerosis, enrolled in a pregnancy study. The rearrangement links TRBV19 to TRBJ1-2; 8 bases line up with TRBD1. The sample consisted of peripheral blood, taken before pregnancy. The CDR3 protein is CASSTQGAGGYTF. CDR3 DNA: TGTGCCAGTAGTACCCAGGGGGCAGGTGGCTACACCTTC.